This passage covers 14 T cell receptor beta chains from one sample sequenced in a study of immune evolution from preneoplasia to lung adenocarcinoma. Data came from immunoSEQ multiplex PCR; TCRdb stores just in-frame clones and leaves some out. This table holds roughly 900 clones, 80% found once. Sequencing input: FFPE tissue from an adenomatous hyperplasia lung lesion. Described subset: atypical adenomatous hyperplasia (AAH), lung preneoplasia. These receptors all come from a person aged 55-79 years with lung adenocarcinoma.

This chain uses TRBV6-1 with TRBJ2-7, with D perhaps TRBD1 (6 bases). V lost 7 bases, J lost 4 bases, and 14 bases lay in between. This CDR3 region has 13 residues. Germline V gene data show CDR1 as MNHNS and CDR2 as SASEGT. CDR3 amino acids: CASNPGVGYEQYF. The CDR3 DNA reads as TGTGCCAGCAACCCAGGGGTAGGTTACGAGCAGTACTTC.

To note about this clone: A junction boundary mismatches the germline segment, possibly from a read error. The rearrangement links TRBV5-1 to TRBJ2-1; 7 nucleotides match TRBD2. The CDR3 consists of 15 residues. CDR1 is SGHRS and CDR2 is YFSETQ in the germline V gene. CDR3 sequence: CSSSLRESFYNEQFF. DNA of the CDR3: TGCTCCAGCAGCTTGCGGGAGAGCTTCTACAATGAGCAGTTCTTC. The full variable domain, rest sourced from reference TRBV5-1 and TRBJ2-1, is KAGVTQTPRYLIKTRGQQVTLSCSPISGHRSVSWYQQTPGQGLQFLFEYFSETQRNKGNFPGRFSGRQFSNSRSEMNVSTLELGDSALYLCSSSLRESFYNEQFFGPGTRLTVL.

On this clone: Germline and junction disagree at one end, which may indicate a read error. V gene TRBV2 combines with J gene TRBJ2-5; 8 bases are a match to TRBD1. CDR1 and CDR2 from the germline V gene are SNHLY and FYNNEI. The CDR3 extends over 14 amino acids. The DNA for the CDR3 is TGTGCCAGCAGTGACCCGGACAGGGAAGAGATCCAGTACTTC. This sequence encodes CASSDPDREEIQYF.

The table lists this clone with a count of one. The genes are TRBV5-5 and TRBJ1-2; D is ambiguous. Germline CDR1 reads SGHKS; CDR2 reads YYEKEE (reference sequence). V lost 0 bases to trimming and J lost 6 bases, with 9 bases between them. The CDR3 has 13 residues. The CDR3 loop is CASSLVLDDGYTF. CDR3 DNA: TGTGCCAGCAGCTTGGTACTAGACGATGGCTACACCTTC.

V gene TRBV14 combines with J gene TRBJ2-7; TRBD1 matches at 7 bases. V gave up 0 bases and J gave up 0 bases; unmatched junction bases: 5. The CDR3 is 16 residues long. Germline-derived CDR1 and CDR2 are SGHDN and FVKESK. This CDR3 is CASSQDRRDSSYEQYF. As DNA, the CDR3 is TGTGCCAGCAGCCAAGATCGCAGGGACAGCTCCTACGAGCAGTACTTC.

The rearrangement joins TRBV28 to TRBJ1-2; weak D call: TRBD1 (5 bases). The germline gives CDR1 MDHEN, CDR2 SYDVKM. Trimming stripped 6 bases from V and 5 bases from J, with 16 bases between. This CDR3 has 14 residues. This chain's CDR3 is CASSPEGRGYGYTF. As DNA, the CDR3 is TGTGCCAGCAGCCCGGAGGGTAGGGGATATGGCTACACCTTC.

As regards this clone: A read error is possible here, since a much larger clone lies one base away. V and J are TRBV6-6 and TRBJ1-1, with a possible D match to TRBD1 (6 bases). Germline V CDR1 and CDR2: MNHNY, SVGAGI (reference sequence). The CDR3 length is 14 residues. In DNA form, the CDR3 reads TGTGTCAGCAGTGAGGACAGTCGAAACACTGAAGCTTTCTTT. Protein: CVSSEDSRNTEAFF.

For this clone: An end of the junction does not agree with germline; a read error may underlie this. The rearrangement links TRBV19 to TRBJ2-5; 7 bases are a match to TRBD1. This CDR3 spans 13 amino acids. The V gene's germline CDR1 is LNHDA and CDR2 SQIVND (reference sequence). CDR3 residues: CASSGQGVEIQYF. The CDR3 coding sequence is TGTGCCAGTAGTGGGCAGGGGGTAGAGATCCAGTACTTC.

This sequence joins TRBV6-1 and TRBJ2-5; TRBD1 aligns across 8 bases. This CDR3 spans 15 amino acids. Trimming cost V 1 base and J 5 bases; bases outside gene matches: 6. Germline V gene data show CDR1 as MNHNS and CDR2 as SASEGT. The DNA for the CDR3 is TGTGCCAGCAGTGAAGGGCCAGGGGGCGTGGAGACCCAGTACTTC. It yields the protein CASSEGPGGVETQYF.

The rearrangement links TRBV19 to TRBJ1-3; TRBD1 agrees at 7 bases. The CDR3 is 17 amino acids. Trimming at V came to 6 bases and at J to 0 bases, leaving 11 bases not matched to a gene. Germline CDR1 reads LNHDA; CDR2 reads SQIVND (reference sequence). The CDR3 sequence is CASRGPGQFSSGNTIYF. The CDR3 DNA reads as TGTGCCAGTAGAGGGCCGGGACAGTTCAGCTCTGGAAACACCATATATTTT.

This clone is large in the sample. V usage is TRBV29-1 and J usage is TRBJ1-2, with D unresolved. Germline V gene lookup returns CDR1 SQVTM and CDR2 ANQGSEA. V shed 5 bases and J shed 3 bases, with 10 bases lying between them. This CDR3 is built from 12 residues. The CDR3 is CSVTIQDYGYTF. DNA of the CDR3: TGCAGCGTTACTATTCAGGACTATGGCTACACCTTC.

This clone has only one observation. This chain links TRBV10-3 with TRBJ1-6; D possibly corresponds to TRBD1 (5 bases). The CDR3 totals 13 residues. V dropped 10 bases and J dropped 7 bases, with 14 bases sitting between them. Germline values: CDR1 ENHRY, CDR2 SYGVKD. CDR3 bases: TGTGCCAGTAAGTGGGACGACAATTCACCCCTCCACTTT. This codes for CASKWDDNSPLHF.

The rearrangement links TRBV5-6 to TRBJ2-6, with D possibly being TRBD1 (6 bases). V was shortened by 4 bases and J by 2 bases, with 10 bases between the two germline ends. The CDR3 runs 15 residues. Germline loops: CDR1 SGHDT, CDR2 YYEEEE. CDR3: CASSPTGTGANVLTF. The CDR3 nucleotides are TGTGCCAGCAGCCCAACAGGGACTGGGGCCAACGTCCTGACTTTC.

The gene calls are TRBV5-1 and TRBJ1-6, with 8 bases fitting TRBD1. V lost 2 bases, J lost 5 bases, and 6 bases stayed unmatched. The CDR3 is 16 residues long. Germline loops: CDR1 SGHRS, CDR2 YFSETQ. The CDR3 sequence: CASSLKTGGDNSPLHF. The CDR3 DNA is TGCGCCAGCAGCTTAAAAACAGGGGGTGATAATTCACCCCTCCACTTT.